The T cell receptor (beta chain) described here comes from a study of cytomegalovirus exposure and HLA in healthy donors. Study-level background: Early release data held 85 million or so unique TCRs from HLA-typed donors.

PCR primers comprised 60 Vbeta and 13 Jbeta primers. Produced via immunoSEQ multiplex PCR; TCRdb's table is partial and in-frame only. The sample includes some 160,000 clones, approximately 84% of them seen just once. The study, taken as a whole, reports: Researchers counted 164 TCR beta chains as cytomegalovirus-associated. Previous analysis showed most TCR beta V segments were productive about 87% or about 30% of the time. Analyzed later, association rates of TCRs varied across HLA loci, with DRB1 most and HLA-C fewest.

Germline V gene data show CDR1 as SGHKS and CDR2 as YYEKEE (reference sequence). There are 17 residues in the CDR3. Trimming took 4 bases from V and 3 from J; bases not matched to a gene: 13. Worth noting for this clone: Its antigen remains unknown.

The V and J genes are TRBV5-5 and TRBJ2-1; TRBD2 matches 7 bases. The receptor was isolated from a male donor in good health and CMV-seropositive. Sequences were obtained from PBMCs. This CDR3 is CASSPVLRAGLYNEQFF. As DNA, the CDR3 is TGTGCCAGCAGCCCCGTGCTTAGAGCGGGGCTCTACAATGAGCAGTTCTTC.